This TCR beta chain was profiled in a study of T-cell memory formation after mild COVID-19. Using its own MiXCR run on the 5' RACE reads, TCRdb lists one record per CDR3 protein. Of about 100,000 distinct CDR3 sequences detected, 11% appear once; the ten largest clones hold roughly two fifths. V lost 4 bases to trimming and J lost 3 bases, with 12 bases between them. The CDR3 spans 15 residues. CDR1 and CDR2 from the germline V gene are LGHNT and FRNRAP. Study results and caveats: Contracting clones from day 15 to 85 showed balanced CD4/CD8; later expanders favored CD4+.

There are a few counts of this clonotype. Its antigen is still unknown. The source material was PBMCs or a T cell subset sorted from them (not recorded which). The clonotype comes from a man younger than 30 who had mild COVID-19 (a few samples of this study predate the infection). Cell type and time point are not known. The chain carries TRBV12-5 and TRBJ2-2, with D possibly matching TRBD1 (6 bases). In nucleotides, the CDR3 is TGTGCTAGTGGTTCGGGGACACCAGACACCGGGGAGCTGTTTTTT. It is translated as CASGSGTPDTGELFF.